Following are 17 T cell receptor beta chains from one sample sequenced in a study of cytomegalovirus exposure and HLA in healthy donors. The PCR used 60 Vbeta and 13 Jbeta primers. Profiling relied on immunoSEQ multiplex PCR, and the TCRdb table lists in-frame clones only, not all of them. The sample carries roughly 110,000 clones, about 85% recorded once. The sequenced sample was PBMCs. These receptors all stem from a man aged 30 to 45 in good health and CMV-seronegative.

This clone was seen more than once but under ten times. The CDR3 loop reads CASSLAQGARDTQYF. CDR3 nucleotide sequence: TGTGCCAGCAGCTTGGCACAGGGGGCAAGAGATACGCAGTATTTT. The chain employs TRBV5-4 and TRBJ2-3; TRBD1 agrees at 9 bases. The trim removed 0 bases at V and 5 bases at J, leaving 4 bases unmatched. Per germline, CDR1 SGHNT and CDR2 YYREEE (reference sequence). The CDR3 covers 15 residues.

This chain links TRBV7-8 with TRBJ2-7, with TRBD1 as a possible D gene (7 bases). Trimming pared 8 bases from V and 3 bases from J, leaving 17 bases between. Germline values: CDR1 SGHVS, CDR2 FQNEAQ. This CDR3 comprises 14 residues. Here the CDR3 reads CASLGEDRLYEQYF. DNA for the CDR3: TGTGCCAGCTTGGGGGAGGACAGGCTCTACGAGCAGTACTTC.

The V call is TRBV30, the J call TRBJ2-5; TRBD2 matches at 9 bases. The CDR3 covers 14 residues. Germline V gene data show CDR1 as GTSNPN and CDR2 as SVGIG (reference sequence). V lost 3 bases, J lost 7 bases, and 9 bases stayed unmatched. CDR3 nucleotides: TGTGCCTGGAGGGTAGCGGGGGCGGCAGTGACCCAGTACTTC. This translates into CAWRVAGAAVTQYF.

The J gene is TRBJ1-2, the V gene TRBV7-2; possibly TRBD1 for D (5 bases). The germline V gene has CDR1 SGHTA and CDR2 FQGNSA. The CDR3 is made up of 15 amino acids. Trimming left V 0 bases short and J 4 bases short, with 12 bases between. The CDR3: CASSLAQTASYGYTF. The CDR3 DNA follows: TGTGCCAGCAGCTTAGCGCAGACAGCCTCCTATGGCTACACCTTC.

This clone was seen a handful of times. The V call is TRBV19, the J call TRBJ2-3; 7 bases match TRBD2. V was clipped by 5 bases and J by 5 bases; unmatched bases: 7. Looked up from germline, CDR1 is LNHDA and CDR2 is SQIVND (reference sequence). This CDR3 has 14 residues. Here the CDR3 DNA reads TGTGCCAGTAGTCCCCCTAAGCGGGAAGATACGCAGTATTTT. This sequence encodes CASSPPKREDTQYF.

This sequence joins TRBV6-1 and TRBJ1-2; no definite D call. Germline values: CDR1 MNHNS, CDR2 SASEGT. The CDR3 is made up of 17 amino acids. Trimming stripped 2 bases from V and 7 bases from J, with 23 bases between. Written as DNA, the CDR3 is TGTGCCAGCAGTGAATCAAGTGAGAGGGCCCTTTGGGGTGGCTACACCTTC. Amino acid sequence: CASSESSERALWGGYTF.

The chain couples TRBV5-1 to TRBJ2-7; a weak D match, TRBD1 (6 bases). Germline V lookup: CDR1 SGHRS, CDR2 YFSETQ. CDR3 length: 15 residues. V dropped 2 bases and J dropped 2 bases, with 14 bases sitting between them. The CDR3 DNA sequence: TGCGCCAGCAGCTTCACCGGGACACCGACCTACGAGCAGTACTTC. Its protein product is CASSFTGTPTYEQYF.

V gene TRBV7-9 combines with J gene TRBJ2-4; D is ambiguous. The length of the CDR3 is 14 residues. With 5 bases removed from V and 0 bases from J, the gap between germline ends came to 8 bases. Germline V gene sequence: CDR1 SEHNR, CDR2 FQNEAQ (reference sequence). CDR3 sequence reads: CASSPHLAKNIQYF. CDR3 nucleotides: TGTGCCAGCAGCCCCCACTTAGCCAAAAACATTCAGTACTTC.

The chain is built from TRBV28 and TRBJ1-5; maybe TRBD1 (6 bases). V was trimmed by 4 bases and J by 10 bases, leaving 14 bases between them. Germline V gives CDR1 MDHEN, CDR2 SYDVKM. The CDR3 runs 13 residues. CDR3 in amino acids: CASSWDNFSPQHF. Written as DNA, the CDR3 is TGTGCCAGCAGTTGGGACAATTTTTCCCCCCAGCATTTT. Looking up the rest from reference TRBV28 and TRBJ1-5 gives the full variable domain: DVKVTQSSRYLVKRTGEKVFLECVQDMDHENMFWYRQDPGLGLRLIYFSYDVKMKEKGDIPEGYSVSREKKERFSLILESASTNQTSMYLCASSWDNFSPQHFGDGTRLSIL.

The chain's CDR3 is CASRRGLAGLKNEQFF. As DNA, the CDR3 is TGTGCCAGCAGACGCGGACTAGCGGGATTAAAGAATGAGCAGTTCTTC. The chain joins TRBV2 to TRBJ2-1, with 12 bases identical to TRBD2. Per the germline V gene, CDR1 is SNHLY and CDR2 is FYNNEI. V lost 6 bases, J lost 7 bases, and 10 bases stayed unmatched. The CDR3 spans 16 residues.

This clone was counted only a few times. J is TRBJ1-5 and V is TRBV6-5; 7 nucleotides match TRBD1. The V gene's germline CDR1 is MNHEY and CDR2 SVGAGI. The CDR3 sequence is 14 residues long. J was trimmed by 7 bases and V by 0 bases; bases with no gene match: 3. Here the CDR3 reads CASSYSSTGQPQHF. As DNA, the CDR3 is TGTGCCAGCAGTTACTCATCGACAGGGCAGCCCCAGCATTTT.

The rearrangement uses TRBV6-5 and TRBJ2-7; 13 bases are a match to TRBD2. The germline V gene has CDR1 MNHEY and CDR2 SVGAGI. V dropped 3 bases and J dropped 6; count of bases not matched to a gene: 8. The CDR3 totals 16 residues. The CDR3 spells CASSYTSGGALSEQYF. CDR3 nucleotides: TGTGCCAGCAGTTATACTAGCGGGGGGGCCCTCTCCGAGCAGTACTTC.

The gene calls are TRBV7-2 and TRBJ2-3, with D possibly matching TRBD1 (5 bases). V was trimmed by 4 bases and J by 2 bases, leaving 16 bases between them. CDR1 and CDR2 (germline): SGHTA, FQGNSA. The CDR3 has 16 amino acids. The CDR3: CASSSQYRTNTDTQYF. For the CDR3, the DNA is TGTGCCAGCAGCTCCCAATACAGGACCAACACAGATACGCAGTATTTT.

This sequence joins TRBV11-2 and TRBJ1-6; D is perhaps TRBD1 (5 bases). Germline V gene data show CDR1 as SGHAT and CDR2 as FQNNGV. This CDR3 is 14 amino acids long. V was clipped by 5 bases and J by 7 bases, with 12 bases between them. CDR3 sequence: CASSLARGNSPLHF. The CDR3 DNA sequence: TGTGCCAGCAGCCTGGCTAGGGGAAATTCACCCCTCCACTTT.

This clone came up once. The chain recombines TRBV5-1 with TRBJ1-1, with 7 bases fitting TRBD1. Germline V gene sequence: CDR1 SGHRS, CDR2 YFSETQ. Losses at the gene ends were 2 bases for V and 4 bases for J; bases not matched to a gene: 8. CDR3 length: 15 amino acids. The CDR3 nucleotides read TGCGCCAGCAGCTTTTACAGGGGTCGCGGCACTGAAGCTTTCTTT. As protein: CASSFYRGRGTEAFF.

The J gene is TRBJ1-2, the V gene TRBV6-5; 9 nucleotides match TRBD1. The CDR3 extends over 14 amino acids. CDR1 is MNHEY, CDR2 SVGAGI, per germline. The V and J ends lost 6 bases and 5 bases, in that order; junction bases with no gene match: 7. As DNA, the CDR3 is TGTGCCAGCAGGCCTCGACAGGGGGGATATGGCTACACCTTC. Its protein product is CASRPRQGGYGYTF.

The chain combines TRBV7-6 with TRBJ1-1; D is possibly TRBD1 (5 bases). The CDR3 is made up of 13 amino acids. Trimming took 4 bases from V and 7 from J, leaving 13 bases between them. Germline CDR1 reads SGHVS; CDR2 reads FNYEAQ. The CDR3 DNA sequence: TGTGCCAGCAGCTCCCACGGGGGAAATGAAGCTTTCTTT. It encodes CASSSHGGNEAFF.